These 2 T cell receptor beta chains were sequenced from one sample in a study of identical twins. TCRdb reprocessed the 5' RACE reads via MiXCR and lists one record per CDR3 protein. Seen here are 310,000 or so distinct CDR3 sequences, 6.5% to 9.5% observed once, and the top ten hold around 2.1%. This same sample was also taken into another study, of yellow fever vaccine responses in identical twins.

Sequenced: memory (CD45RO+) T cells sorted from blood. The receptor set was obtained from a woman aged 18-29 years in good health.

The genes are TRBV29-1 and TRBJ1-1; 8 positions agree with TRBD1. The CDR3 has 11 amino acids. V gave up 3 bases and J gave up 8 bases; unmatched junction bases: 2. Germline loops: CDR1 SQVTM, CDR2 ANQGSEA. The DNA of the CDR3 is TGCAGCGTTGACCGACAGGGGGAAGCTTTCTTT. Its translation: CSVDRQGEAFF. The full variable domain, in which reference TRBV29-1 and TRBJ1-1 provide the parts outside the CDR3, is SAVISQKPSRDICQRGTSLTIQCQVDSQVTMMFWYRQQPGQSLTLIATANQGSEATYESGFVIDKFPISRPNLTFSTLTVSNMSPEDSSIYLCSVDRQGEAFFGQGTRLTVV.

Many counts were recorded for this clonotype. The CDR3 is CASSMYNEQFF. As DNA, the CDR3 is TGTGCCAGTAGTATGTACAATGAGCAGTTCTTC. The chain recombines TRBV19 with TRBJ2-1, with D hard to call. Between the trimmed V and J ends, which lost 3 bases and 4 bases, there was a span of 1 base. This CDR3 region has 11 residues. CDR1 and CDR2 (germline): LNHDA, SQIVND (reference sequence).